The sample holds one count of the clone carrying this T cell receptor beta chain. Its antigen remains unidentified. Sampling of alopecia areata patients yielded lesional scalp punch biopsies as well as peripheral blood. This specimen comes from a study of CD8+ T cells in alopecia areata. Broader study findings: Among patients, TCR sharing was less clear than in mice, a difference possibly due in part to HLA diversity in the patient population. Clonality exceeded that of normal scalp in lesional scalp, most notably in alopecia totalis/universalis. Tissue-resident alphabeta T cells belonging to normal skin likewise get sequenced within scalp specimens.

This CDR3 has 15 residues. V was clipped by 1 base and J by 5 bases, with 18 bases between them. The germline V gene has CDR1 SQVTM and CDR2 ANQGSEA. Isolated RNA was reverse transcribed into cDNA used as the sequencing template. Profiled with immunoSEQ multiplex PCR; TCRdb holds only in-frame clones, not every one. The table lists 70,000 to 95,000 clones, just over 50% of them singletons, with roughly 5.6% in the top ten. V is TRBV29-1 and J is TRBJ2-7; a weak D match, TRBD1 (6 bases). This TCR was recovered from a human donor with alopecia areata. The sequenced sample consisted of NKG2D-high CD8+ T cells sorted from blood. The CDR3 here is CSVEGTETFGDEQYF. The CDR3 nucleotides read TGCAGCGTTGAAGGGACAGAAACCTTCGGGGACGAGCAGTACTTC.